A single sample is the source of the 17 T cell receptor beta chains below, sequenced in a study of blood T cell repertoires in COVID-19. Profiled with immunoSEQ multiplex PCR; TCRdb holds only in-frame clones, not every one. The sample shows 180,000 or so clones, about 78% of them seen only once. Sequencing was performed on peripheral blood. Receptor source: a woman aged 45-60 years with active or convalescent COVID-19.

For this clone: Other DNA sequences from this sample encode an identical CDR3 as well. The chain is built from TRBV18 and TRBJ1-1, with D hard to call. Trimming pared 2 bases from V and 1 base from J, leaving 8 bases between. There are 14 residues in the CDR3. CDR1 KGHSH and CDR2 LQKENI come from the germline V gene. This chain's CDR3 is CASSPITRNTEAFF. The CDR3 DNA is TGTGCCAGCTCACCAATAACAAGGAACACTGAAGCTTTCTTT. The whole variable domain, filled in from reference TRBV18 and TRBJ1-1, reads NAGVMQNPRHLVRRRGQEARLRCSPMKGHSHVYWYRQLPEEGLKFMVYLQKENIIDESGMPKERFSAEFPKEGPSILRIQQVVRGDSAAYFCASSPITRNTEAFFGQGTRLTVV.

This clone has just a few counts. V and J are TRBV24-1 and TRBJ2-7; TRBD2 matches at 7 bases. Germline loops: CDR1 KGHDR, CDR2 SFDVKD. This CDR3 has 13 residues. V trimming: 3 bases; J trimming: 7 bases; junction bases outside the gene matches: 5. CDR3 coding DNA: TGTGCCACCAGTGATGGGGCAGCGGGGGAGCAGTACTTC. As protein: CATSDGAAGEQYF.

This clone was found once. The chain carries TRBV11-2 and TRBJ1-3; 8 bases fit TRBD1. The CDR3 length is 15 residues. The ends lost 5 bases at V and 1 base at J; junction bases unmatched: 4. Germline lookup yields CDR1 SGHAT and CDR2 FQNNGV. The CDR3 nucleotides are TGTGCCAGCAGCCTGACAGGGGAATCTGGAAACACCATATATTTT. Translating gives CASSLTGESGNTIYF.

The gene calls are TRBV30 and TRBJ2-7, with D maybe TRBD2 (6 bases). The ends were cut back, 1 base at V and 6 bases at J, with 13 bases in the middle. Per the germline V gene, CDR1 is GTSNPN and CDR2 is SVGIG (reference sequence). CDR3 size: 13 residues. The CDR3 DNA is TGTGCCTGGAGTGCCTACGGGACTGGCGAGCAGTACTTC. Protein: CAWSAYGTGEQYF.

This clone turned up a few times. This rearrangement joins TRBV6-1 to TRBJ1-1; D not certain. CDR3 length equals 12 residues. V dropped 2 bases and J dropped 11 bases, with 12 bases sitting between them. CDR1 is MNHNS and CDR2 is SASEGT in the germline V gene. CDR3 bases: TGTGCCAGCAGTGAATTTAGCCGAGGGGCTTTCTTT. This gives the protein CASSEFSRGAFF.

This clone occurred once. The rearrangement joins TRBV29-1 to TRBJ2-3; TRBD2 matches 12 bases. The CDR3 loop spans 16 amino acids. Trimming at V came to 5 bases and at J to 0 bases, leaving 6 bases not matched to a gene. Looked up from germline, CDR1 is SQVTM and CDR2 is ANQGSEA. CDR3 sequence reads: CSVRGLAGKSTDTQYF. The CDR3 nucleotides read TGCAGCGTTCGGGGACTAGCGGGCAAAAGCACAGATACGCAGTATTTT.

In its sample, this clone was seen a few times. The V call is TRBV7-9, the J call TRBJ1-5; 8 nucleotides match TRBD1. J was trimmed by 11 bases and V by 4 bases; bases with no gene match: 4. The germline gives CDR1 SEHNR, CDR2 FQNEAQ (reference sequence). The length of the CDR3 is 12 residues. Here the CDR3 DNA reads TGTGCCAGCAGCTGGGACAGGTCGGCCCAGCATTTT. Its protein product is CASSWDRSAQHF. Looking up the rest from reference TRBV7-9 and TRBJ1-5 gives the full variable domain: DTGVSQNPRHKITKRGQNVTFRCDPISEHNRLYWYRQTLGQGPEFLTYFQNEAQLEKSRLLSDRFSAERPKGSFSTLEIQRTEQGDSAMYLCASSWDRSAQHFGDGTRLSIL.

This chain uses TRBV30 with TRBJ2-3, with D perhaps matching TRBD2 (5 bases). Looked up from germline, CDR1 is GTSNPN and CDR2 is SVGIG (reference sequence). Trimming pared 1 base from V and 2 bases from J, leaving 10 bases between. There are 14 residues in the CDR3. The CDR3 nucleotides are TGTGCCTGGAGTGGGCTAGCAGCCACAGATACGCAGTATTTT. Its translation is CAWSGLAATDTQYF.

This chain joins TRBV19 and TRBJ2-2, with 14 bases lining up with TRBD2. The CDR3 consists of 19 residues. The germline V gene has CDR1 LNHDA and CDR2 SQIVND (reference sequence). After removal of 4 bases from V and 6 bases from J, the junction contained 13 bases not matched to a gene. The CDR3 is CASSKGLAGATNKAGELFF. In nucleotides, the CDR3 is TGTGCCAGTAGTAAGGGACTAGCGGGGGCTACGAACAAAGCCGGGGAGCTGTTTTTT. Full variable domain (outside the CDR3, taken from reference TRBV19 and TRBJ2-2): DGGITQSPKYLFRKEGQNVTLSCEQNLNHDAMYWYRQDPGQGLRLIYYSQIVNDFQKGDIAEGYSVSREKKESFPLTVTSAQKNPTAFYLCASSKGLAGATNKAGELFFGEGSRLTVL.

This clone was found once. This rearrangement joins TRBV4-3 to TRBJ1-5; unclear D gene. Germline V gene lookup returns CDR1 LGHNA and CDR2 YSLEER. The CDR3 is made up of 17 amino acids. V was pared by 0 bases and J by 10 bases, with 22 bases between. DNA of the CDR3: TGCGCCAGCAGCCAAGATTGGAAAGGTTATCAGGAAGGACCCCAGCATTTT. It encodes CASSQDWKGYQEGPQHF.

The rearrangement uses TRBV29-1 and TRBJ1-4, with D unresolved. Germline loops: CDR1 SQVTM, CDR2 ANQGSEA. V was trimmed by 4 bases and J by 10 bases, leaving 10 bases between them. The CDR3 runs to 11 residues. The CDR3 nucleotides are TGCAGCGTTGGATCCGGCGGAAAACTGTTTTTT. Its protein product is CSVGSGGKLFF.

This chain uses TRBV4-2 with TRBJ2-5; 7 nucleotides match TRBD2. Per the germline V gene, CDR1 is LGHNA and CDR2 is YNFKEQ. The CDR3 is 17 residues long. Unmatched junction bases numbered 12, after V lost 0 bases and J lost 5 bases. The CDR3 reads CASSQEGGRSFAETQYF. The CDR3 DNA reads TGTGCCAGCAGCCAAGAGGGAGGGAGGTCGTTCGCGGAGACCCAGTACTTC.

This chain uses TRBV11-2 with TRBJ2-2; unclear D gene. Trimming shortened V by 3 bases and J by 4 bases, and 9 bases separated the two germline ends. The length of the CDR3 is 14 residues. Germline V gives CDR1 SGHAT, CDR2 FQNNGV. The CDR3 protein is CASSFEPSTGELFF. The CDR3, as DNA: TGTGCCAGCAGCTTTGAACCTAGCACCGGGGAGCTGTTTTTT.

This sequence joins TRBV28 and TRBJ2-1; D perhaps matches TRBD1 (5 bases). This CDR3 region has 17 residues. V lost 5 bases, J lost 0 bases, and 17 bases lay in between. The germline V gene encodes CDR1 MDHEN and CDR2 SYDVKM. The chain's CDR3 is CASSPEGVHRSYNEQFF. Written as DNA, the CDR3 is TGTGCCAGCAGTCCTGAAGGGGTGCACCGCTCCTACAATGAGCAGTTCTTC.

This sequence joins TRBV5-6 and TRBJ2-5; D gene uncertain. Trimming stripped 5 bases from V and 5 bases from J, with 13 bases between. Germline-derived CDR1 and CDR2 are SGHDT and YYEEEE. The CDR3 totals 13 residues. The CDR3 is CASSGQLTETQYF. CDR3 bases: TGTGCCAGCAGTGGTCAACTAACGGAGACCCAGTACTTC. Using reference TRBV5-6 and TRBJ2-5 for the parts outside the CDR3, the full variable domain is DAGVTQSPTHLIKTRGQQVTLRCSPKSGHDTVSWYQQALGQGPQFIFQYYEEEERQRGNFPDRFSGHQFPNYSSELNVNALLLGDSALYLCASSGQLTETQYFGPGTRLLVL.

In DNA, the CDR3 is TGCGCCAGCAGCTCCAGACAGGGCGGACAGCCCCAGCATTTT. Residues: CASSSRQGGQPQHF. The chain has TRBV5-1 and TRBJ1-5; 7 bases match TRBD1. The CDR3 is 14 residues long. The V and J ends lost 3 bases and 7 bases, in that order; junction bases with no gene match: 7. Germline V gives CDR1 SGHRS, CDR2 YFSETQ.

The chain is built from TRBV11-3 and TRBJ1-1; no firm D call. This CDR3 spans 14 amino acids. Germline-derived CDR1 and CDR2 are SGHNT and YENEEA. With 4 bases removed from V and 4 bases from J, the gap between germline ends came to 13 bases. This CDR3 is CASSSGEGPTEAFF. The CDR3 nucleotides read TGTGCCAGCAGCTCCGGGGAGGGCCCCACTGAAGCTTTCTTT.